The 22 T cell receptor beta chains below all came from one sample that was sequenced in a study of cytomegalovirus exposure and HLA in healthy donors. 60 Vbeta and 13 Jbeta primers were used in PCR. Clones were read by immunoSEQ multiplex PCR, and TCRdb kept only the in-frame ones, dropping some. The sample has almost 200,000 clones, 70% to 80% seen once. The sequencing sample was made of PBMCs. Every receptor here comes from a male donor in good health and CMV-seropositive.

V gene TRBV9 combines with J gene TRBJ1-4, with D possibly matching TRBD1 (6 bases). The CDR3 is 13 amino acids. Trimming stripped 3 bases from V and 6 bases from J, with 9 bases between. CDR1 is SGDLS and CDR2 is YYNGEE in the germline V gene. This chain's CDR3 is CASSATGYEKLFF. Here the CDR3 DNA reads TGTGCCAGCAGCGCTACAGGGTATGAAAAACTGTTTTTT.

The chain is built from TRBV5-1 and TRBJ1-1, with D maybe TRBD1 (6 bases). Per germline, CDR1 SGHRS and CDR2 YFSETQ. The CDR3 loop spans 14 amino acids. Trimming left V 4 bases short and J 1 base short, with 11 bases between. CDR3 residues: CASSPGQRNTEAFF. DNA for the CDR3: TGCGCCAGCAGCCCAGGACAGAGGAACACTGAAGCTTTCTTT.

The J gene is TRBJ1-1, the V gene TRBV10-3; the D is unclear. This CDR3 is built from 14 residues. Trimming stripped 0 bases from V and 2 bases from J, with 7 bases between. The germline V gene has CDR1 ENHRY and CDR2 SYGVKD. The DNA of the CDR3 is TGTGCCATCAGTGAGTCGGGAGTAAACACTGAAGCTTTCTTT. It specifies CAISESGVNTEAFF.

The rearrangement uses TRBV7-3 and TRBJ2-1; 8 bases agree with TRBD2. This CDR3 has 15 amino acids. Germline CDR1 SGHTA, CDR2 FQGTGA. The J segment lost 6 bases and the V segment lost 5 bases, leaving 9 bases of the junction unmatched. CDR3 in DNA: TGTGCCAGCAGCCGGGGGGCGGGAGGAACCAATGAGCAGTTCTTC. Translating gives CASSRGAGGTNEQFF.

This sequence joins TRBV5-6 and TRBJ1-1, with D possibly being TRBD1 (6 bases). Germline assignment: CDR1 SGHDT and CDR2 YYEEEE. V was trimmed by 1 base and J by 7 bases, leaving 14 bases between them. The CDR3 contains 14 residues. CDR3 nucleotide sequence: TGTGCCAGCAGCTTGAGGCTAGGACAGAGTGAAGCTTTCTTT. It codes for CASSLRLGQSEAFF.

This chain uses TRBV7-2 with TRBJ2-7; 9 bases are shared with TRBD2. Germline lookup yields CDR1 SGHTA and CDR2 FQGNSA. The CDR3 is made up of 18 amino acids. Trimming removed 5 bases from V and 4 bases from J; junction bases left unmatched: 18. The CDR3 here is CASSPRGGGAGGIYEQYF. CDR3 DNA: TGTGCCAGCAGCCCCCGTGGGGGAGGTGCGGGGGGGATATACGAGCAGTACTTC.

The V call is TRBV5-4, the J call TRBJ2-7, with TRBD1 identical over 10 bases. The germline CDR1 and CDR2 sequences are SGHNT and YYREEE (reference sequence). Germline trimming cut 4 bases from V and 2 bases from J; bases unmatched to any gene: 3. The CDR3 is 14 residues long. As DNA, the CDR3 is TGTGCCAGCAGCGTAGGACAGGGGGCCTACGAGCAGTACTTC. It is translated as CASSVGQGAYEQYF.

This clone is a singleton in its sample. The chain couples TRBV7-9 to TRBJ2-2; 14 bases fit TRBD2. This CDR3 is 17 amino acids long. The V segment lost 3 bases and the J segment 6 bases; nucleotides outside the gene matches: 6. Germline CDR1 SEHNR, CDR2 FQNEAQ (reference sequence). Here the CDR3 reads CASSFLGTSGSPGELFF. The CDR3 bases are TGTGCCAGCAGCTTTCTGGGGACTAGCGGGAGCCCCGGGGAGCTGTTTTTT.

This chain uses TRBV2 with TRBJ2-7; 9 bases align to TRBD1. The CDR3 is made up of 14 amino acids. Germline-derived CDR1 and CDR2 are SNHLY and FYNNEI. J lost 5 bases, V lost 4 bases, and 6 bases had no gene match. CDR3 nucleotides: TGTGCCAGCAGTGCACAGGGGGCACAGAACGAGCAGTACTTC. Its translation: CASSAQGAQNEQYF.

V gene TRBV25-1 combines with J gene TRBJ2-7; the D gene is possibly TRBD1 (5 bases). Germline assignment: CDR1 MGHDK and CDR2 SYGVNS. Deletions cut 2 bases from V and 3 bases from J, with 14 bases between. The CDR3 has 15 amino acids. The CDR3 loop reads CASSEGTGAGYEQYF. As DNA, the CDR3 is TGTGCCAGCAGTGAAGGTACAGGCGCCGGCTACGAGCAGTACTTC.

The chain uses TRBV19 and TRBJ2-5; D not certain. CDR3 length equals 14 residues. The germline V gene has CDR1 LNHDA and CDR2 SQIVND (reference sequence). V gave up 6 bases and J gave up 4 bases, with 15 bases separating them. CDR3 bases: TGTGCCAGTAGGGAAGACACTCTGGGAGAGACCCAGTACTTC. Its translation: CASREDTLGETQYF.

The chain uses TRBV14 and TRBJ2-5, with TRBD2 as a possible D gene (6 bases). The length of the CDR3 is 15 residues. Germline V lookup: CDR1 SGHDN, CDR2 FVKESK. With 1 base removed from V and 7 bases from J, the gap between germline ends came to 16 bases. CDR3 sequence reads: CASSQVDRAGGTQYF. CDR3 sequence (DNA): TGTGCCAGCAGCCAAGTCGACAGAGCCGGGGGGACCCAGTACTTC.

The chain combines TRBV18 with TRBJ2-2; a possible D gene is TRBD1 (5 bases). The V end lost 3 bases, the J end lost 0 bases, and 11 bases lay between the germline ends. The CDR3 is 16 amino acids. Germline CDR1 KGHSH, CDR2 LQKENI. CDR3 region: CASSPSTAANTGELFF. Written as DNA, the CDR3 is TGTGCCAGCTCACCGTCGACAGCCGCGAACACCGGGGAGCTGTTTTTT.

V usage is TRBV27 and J usage is TRBJ1-2; 9 positions match TRBD1. The CDR3 is 14 amino acids. Germline assignment: CDR1 MNHEY and CDR2 SMNVEV (reference sequence). The V segment lost 6 bases and the J segment 5 bases; nucleotides outside the gene matches: 7. The CDR3 spells CASSPWDRAYGYTF. CDR3 DNA sequence: TGTGCCAGCAGCCCGTGGGACAGGGCGTATGGCTACACCTTC.

This clone was counted only a few times. The genes are TRBV28 and TRBJ2-7, with D possibly matching TRBD2 (6 bases). The germline V and J ends were trimmed by 5 bases and 3 bases, with 11 bases remaining between them. The CDR3 spans 13 residues. Germline CDR1 is MDHEN and CDR2 is SYDVKM. The DNA of the CDR3 is TGTGCCAGCAGTCCGTCGGACTACTACGAGCAGTACTTC. It yields the protein CASSPSDYYEQYF. Variable domain in full (rest from reference TRBV28 and TRBJ2-7): DVKVTQSSRYLVKRTGEKVFLECVQDMDHENMFWYRQDPGLGLRLIYFSYDVKMKEKGDIPEGYSVSREKKERFSLILESASTNQTSMYLCASSPSDYYEQYFGPGTRLTVT.

V is TRBV19 and J is TRBJ2-2; maybe TRBD1 (5 bases). The CDR3 covers 16 residues. V was cut by 7 bases and J by 1 base, with 16 bases left in between. The germline V gene encodes CDR1 LNHDA and CDR2 SQIVND (reference sequence). The CDR3 DNA is TGTGCCAGTACTCTAAGACAGTTAGGGAACACCGGGGAGCTGTTTTTT. It specifies CASTLRQLGNTGELFF. The full variable domain, with the rest looked up from reference TRBV19 and TRBJ2-2, is DGGITQSPKYLFRKEGQNVTLSCEQNLNHDAMYWYRQDPGQGLRLIYYSQIVNDFQKGDIAEGYSVSREKKESFPLTVTSAQKNPTAFYLCASTLRQLGNTGELFFGEGSRLTVL.

The V and J genes are TRBV4-2 and TRBJ1-5; D remains unclear. The germline gives CDR1 LGHNA, CDR2 YNFKEQ. The CDR3 has 16 residues. Trimming took 0 bases from V and 4 from J, leaving 13 bases between them. The CDR3: CASSQERQSPNQPQHF. CDR3 sequence (DNA): TGTGCCAGCAGCCAAGAAAGACAAAGCCCAAATCAGCCCCAGCATTTT.

V gene TRBV28 combines with J gene TRBJ1-5; D remains unclear. The V gene's germline CDR1 is MDHEN and CDR2 SYDVKM. This CDR3 is built from 14 residues. Trimming removed 3 bases at V and 0 bases at J, with 6 bases between. The CDR3 is CASSFPSSNQPQHF. The CDR3 DNA reads as TGTGCCAGCAGTTTCCCCTCTAGCAATCAGCCCCAGCATTTT.

The chain has TRBV5-8 and TRBJ2-5; TRBD2 matches at 10 bases. V lost 1 base and J lost 4; bases outside the gene matches: 13. In germline, CDR1 is SGHTS, CDR2 YDEGEE. The CDR3 runs 18 residues. This CDR3 reads CASSLRLAGVPWGETQYF. The CDR3 DNA is TGTGCCAGCAGCTTGCGGCTAGCGGGGGTCCCATGGGGAGAGACCCAGTACTTC.

The chain carries TRBV18 and TRBJ1-1; tentatively, D is TRBD1 (5 bases). CDR1 KGHSH and CDR2 LQKENI come from the germline V gene. The V gene lost 2 bases and the J gene lost 8 bases, with 15 bases spanning the gap. The CDR3 consists of 14 residues. The CDR3 coding sequence is TGTGCCAGCTCACCAAATCAGGGCTCAGGAGAAGCTTTCTTT. This codes for CASSPNQGSGEAFF.

This chain uses TRBV18 with TRBJ1-5; maybe TRBD1 (5 bases). From germline, CDR1 is KGHSH and CDR2 LQKENI. Trimming removed 6 bases from V and 2 bases from J, with 11 bases in between. This CDR3 is built from 14 residues. The CDR3 is CASSWGGGNQPQHF. CDR3 nucleotides: TGTGCCAGCTCCTGGGGGGGAGGCAATCAGCCCCAGCATTTT. The variable domain in full, with the rest retrieved from reference TRBV18 and TRBJ1-5, is NAGVMQNPRHLVRRRGQEARLRCSPMKGHSHVYWYRQLPEEGLKFMVYLQKENIIDESGMPKERFSAEFPKEGPSILRIQQVVRGDSAAYFCASSWGGGNQPQHFGDGTRLSIL.

This chain connects TRBV9 to TRBJ2-7, with TRBD2 matching over 7 bases. Germline assignment: CDR1 SGDLS and CDR2 YYNGEE. V shed 3 bases, J shed 4 bases, and the junction held 7 bases outside the gene matches. The CDR3 loop spans 14 amino acids. This CDR3 reads CASSGGLGSYEQYF. Here the CDR3 DNA reads TGTGCCAGCAGCGGCGGACTAGGAAGTTACGAGCAGTACTTC.